A selection of T cell receptor beta chains follows, all from one sample in a study of blood T cell repertoires in COVID-19. Here immunoSEQ multiplex PCR was the method, and the copy in TCRdb shows in-frame clones only, minus some. The sample has about 160,000 clones; 75% to 90% are singletons. Specimen: peripheral blood. These receptors came from a human donor in a cohort sampled during active COVID-19. The CDR3 runs from the conserved cysteine through the conserved F or W. The D gene is left open where the match is weak. Not every row has a clone size; where given, it reads once, few, many or a size class.

v_call,cdr3_length,j_call,d_call,clone_size,cdr3_nt,cdr3_aa
TRBV6-6,16,TRBJ1-2,NA,NA,TGTGCCAGCAGTTACGGGGTGAAACAGGGTGTCATAGGCTACACCTTC,CASSYGVKQGVIGYTF
TRBV6-2/TRBV6-3,17,TRBJ2-3,TRBD2,NA,TGTGCCAGCAGTTACTCGAAAGGCGGGGGAATCACAGATACGCAGTATTTT,CASSYSKGGGITDTQYF
TRBV27,18,TRBJ1-6,NA,NA,TGTGCCAGCAGTTTAAAAAGTCTCGCGAGCTCCTATAATTCACCCCTCCACTTT,CASSLKSLASSYNSPLHF
TRBV9,16,TRBJ2-7,NA,once,TGTGCCAGCAGCCTCTATCCACAGGGAAGAAATGGTGAGCAGTACTTC,CASSLYPQGRNGEQYF
TRBV6-2/TRBV6-3,17,TRBJ2-7,TRBD2,few,TGTGCCAGCAGTCCCGGGACTAGTGGGGCGTTGACCTACGAGCAGTACTTC,CASSPGTSGALTYEQYF
TRBV18,15,TRBJ1-5,TRBD1,NA,TGTGCCAGCTCCCCAGGGGGCCGTAGCAATCAGCCCCAGCATTTT,CASSPGGRSNQPQHF
TRBV19,16,TRBJ1-1,NA,NA,TGTGCCAGTAGCCTAGGAGGCGGCCCCTTGGGCACTGAAGCTTTCTTT,CASSLGGGPLGTEAFF
TRBV7-9,14,TRBJ1-6,NA,NA,TGTGCCAGCAGCTTAAGGGAGGGTAGTTCACCCCTCCACTTT,CASSLREGSSPLHF
TRBV18,17,TRBJ1-2,TRBD1,NA,TGTGCCAGCTCACCGGGACCGGGACAGGGATCGGGTATAGGCTACACCTTC,CASSPGPGQGSGIGYTF
TRBV3-1/TRBV3-2,18,TRBJ1-2,TRBD1,NA,TGTGCCAGCAGCCGTTACCGGGACAGGGGGCCGGGAAACTATGGCTACACCTTC,CASSRYRDRGPGNYGYTF
TRBV10-1,13,TRBJ1-2,NA,NA,TGCGCCAGCAGTGAGTCAGCAGGGTATGGCTACACCTTC,CASSESAGYGYTF
TRBV6-1,12,TRBJ1-6,NA,NA,TGTGCCAGCAGTGACGGGGTTTCACCCCTCCACTTT,CASSDGVSPLHF
TRBV12-5,14,TRBJ1-1,NA,few,TGTGCTAGTGGTTTGGTACTTGGGAACACTGAAGCTTTCTTT,CASGLVLGNTEAFF
TRBV5-6,14,TRBJ1-6,NA,NA,TGTGCCAGCAGCTTGGACGGTTTTAATTCACCCCTCCACTTT,CASSLDGFNSPLHF
TRBV5-1,15,TRBJ2-3,NA,NA,TGCGCCAGCAGCCCGGGGACACGGGATTCGGGTACGCAGTATTTT,CASSPGTRDSGTQYF
TRBV7-2,17,TRBJ1-2,TRBD1,NA,TGTGCCAGCAGCCCGGCAGGGCAGGGGGAGAGTGGGTATGGCTACACCTTC,CASSPAGQGESGYGYTF
TRBV4-3,17,TRBJ1-6,TRBD1,NA,TGCGCCAGCAGCCAAACCAGACAGGGGGCGAAAAATTCACCCCTCCACTTT,CASSQTRQGAKNSPLHF
TRBV7-9,14,TRBJ1-4,NA,NA,TGTGCCAGCAGCTTAGACGGAACTAATGAAAAACTGTTTTTT,CASSLDGTNEKLFF
TRBV3-1/TRBV3-2,12,TRBJ1-2,NA,NA,TGTGCCAGCAGCCAAGATGCAGGGGGCTACACCTTC,CASSQDAGGYTF
TRBV21-1,17,TRBJ1-4,NA,many,TGTGCCAGCAGCAAAAAAGAGGACAGGGTATCTAATGAAAAACTGTTTTTT,CASSKKEDRVSNEKLFF
TRBV6-5,13,TRBJ1-2,NA,NA,TGTGCCAGCAAGTACGGGAGTAGCTATGGCTACACCTTC,CASKYGSSYGYTF
TRBV7-9,15,TRBJ2-3,TRBD2,once,TGTGCCAGCAGCTTGGCTAGCGGGGGGACAGATACGCAGTATTTT,CASSLASGGTDTQYF
TRBV5-1,15,TRBJ2-2,TRBD1,NA,TGCGCCAGCAGCTTGATACAGGGGGGCACCGGGGAGCTGTTTTTT,CASSLIQGGTGELFF
TRBV6-2/TRBV6-3,16,TRBJ1-5,NA,few,TGTGCCAGCAGTTCCACCCCTGGGGGCACATACCGGCCCCAGCATTTT,CASSSTPGGTYRPQHF
TRBV29-1,13,TRBJ2-1,TRBD2,NA,TGCAGCGTTGCAGCGGGAGGGGAGAATGAGCAGTTCTTC,CSVAAGGENEQFF
TRBV27,14,TRBJ2-2,NA,NA,TGTGCCAGCACCTGGGCAGGGCGTACCGGGGAGCTGTTTTTT,CASTWAGRTGELFF
TRBV12-3/TRBV12-4,11,TRBJ2-5,NA,once,TGTGCCAGCAGTCAGGGGGGTCCCCAGTACTTC,CASSQGGPQYF
TRBV27,16,TRBJ2-7,TRBD1,NA,TGTGCCAGCAGTTCGCCAAGGGAGACAGGGGAGTACGAGCAGTACTTC,CASSSPRETGEYEQYF
TRBV4-1,13,TRBJ2-7,NA,NA,TGCGCCAGCAGCTCGGGGTCAACCTACGAGCAGTACTTC,CASSSGSTYEQYF
TRBV3-1/TRBV3-2,14,TRBJ2-5,NA,NA,TGTGCCAGCAGCCAAGGGACGGCGAGGGTGACCCAGTACTTC,CASSQGTARVTQYF
TRBV3-1/TRBV3-2,13,TRBJ2-3,NA,NA,TGTGCCAGCAGCCAAGTGAGGAGGGATACGCAGTATTTT,CASSQVRRDTQYF
TRBV10-2,14,TRBJ1-2,NA,few,TGCGCCAGCAGTAGTGGGGGGAAGAACTATGGCTACACCTTC,CASSSGGKNYGYTF
TRBV5-1,18,TRBJ2-1,TRBD2,once,TGCGCCAGCAGCTTAGTCCCGGGACTAGCGGGGGGACCCGGGGGGCAGTTCTTC,CASSLVPGLAGGPGGQFF
TRBV28,17,TRBJ2-3,NA,once,TGTGCCAGCAGTCCGTCCAGGGTAATCGTTCTGGCAGATACGCAGTATTTT,CASSPSRVIVLADTQYF
TRBV7-2,17,TRBJ2-4,NA,NA,TGTGCCAGCAGCTTAGGTGAGGGAGTTCTAGCCAAAAACATTCAGTACTTC,CASSLGEGVLAKNIQYF
TRBV2,11,TRBJ2-7,NA,NA,TGTGCCAGCCACAGGGAAGGCGAGCAGTACTTC,CASHREGEQYF